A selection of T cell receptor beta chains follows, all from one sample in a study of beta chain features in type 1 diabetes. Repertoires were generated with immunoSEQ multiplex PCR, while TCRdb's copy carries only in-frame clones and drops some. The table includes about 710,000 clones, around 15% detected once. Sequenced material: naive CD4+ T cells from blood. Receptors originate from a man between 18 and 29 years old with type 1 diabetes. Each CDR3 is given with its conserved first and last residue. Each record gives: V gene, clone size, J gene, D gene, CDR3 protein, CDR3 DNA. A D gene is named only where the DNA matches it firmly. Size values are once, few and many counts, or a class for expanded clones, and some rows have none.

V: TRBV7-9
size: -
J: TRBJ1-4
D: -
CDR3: CASSLMGGLNEKLFF
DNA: TGTGCCAGCAGCTTAATGGGAGGACTAAATGAAAAACTGTTTTTT

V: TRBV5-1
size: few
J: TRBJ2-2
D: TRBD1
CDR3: CASSLGQGAVFTGELFF
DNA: TGCGCCAGCAGCCTGGGACAGGGGGCAGTTTTCACCGGGGAGCTGTTTTTT

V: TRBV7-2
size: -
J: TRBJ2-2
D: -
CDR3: CASSPRGPNTGELFF
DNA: TGTGCCAGCAGCCCCAGGGGTCCGAACACCGGGGAGCTGTTTTTT

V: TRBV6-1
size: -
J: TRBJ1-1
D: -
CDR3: CASSEFREAFF
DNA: TGTGCCAGCAGTGAGTTTAGGGAAGCTTTCTTT

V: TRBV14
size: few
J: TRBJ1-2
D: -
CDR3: CASSQFRGARNYGYTF
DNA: TGTGCCAGCAGCCAATTCAGGGGCGCCCGAAACTATGGCTACACCTTC

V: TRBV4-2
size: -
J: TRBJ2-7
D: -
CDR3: CASRQGEQYF
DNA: TGTGCCAGCAGGCAGGGCGAGCAGTACTTC

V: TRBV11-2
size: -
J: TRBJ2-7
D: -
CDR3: CASSPWVESYEQYF
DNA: TGTGCCAGCAGCCCTTGGGTGGAGTCCTACGAGCAGTACTTC

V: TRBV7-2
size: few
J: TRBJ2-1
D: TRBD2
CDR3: CASSPASGGYNEQFF
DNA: TGTGCCAGCAGCCCGGCTAGCGGGGGATACAATGAGCAGTTCTTC

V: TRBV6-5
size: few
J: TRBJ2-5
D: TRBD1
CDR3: CASSYLDRARTQYF
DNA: TGTGCCAGCAGTTACCTCGACAGGGCTAGAACCCAGTACTTC

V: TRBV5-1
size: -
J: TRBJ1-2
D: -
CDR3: CASSSQGTDGYTF
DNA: TGCGCCAGCAGCTCACAGGGTACGGATGGCTACACCTTC

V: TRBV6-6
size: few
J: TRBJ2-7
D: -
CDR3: CASSYSPRQATYEQYF
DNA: TGTGCCAGCAGTTATTCCCCACGACAGGCCACCTACGAGCAGTACTTC

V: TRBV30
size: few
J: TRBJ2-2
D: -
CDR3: CAWRTGTLLRELFF
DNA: TGTGCCTGGAGGACCGGGACTTTGCTCAGGGAGCTGTTTTTT

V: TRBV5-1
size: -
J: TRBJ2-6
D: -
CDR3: CASSRTESSGANVLTF
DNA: TGCGCCAGCAGCAGGACCGAGAGCTCTGGGGCCAACGTCCTGACTTTC

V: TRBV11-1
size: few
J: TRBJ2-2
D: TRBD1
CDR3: CASSPRTGEDTGELFF
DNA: TGTGCCAGCAGCCCCCGGACAGGGGAGGACACCGGGGAGCTGTTTTTT

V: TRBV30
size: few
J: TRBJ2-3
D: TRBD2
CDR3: CAWSEVLAGARDTQYF
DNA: TGTGCCTGGAGTGAGGTACTAGCGGGAGCTCGGGATACGCAGTATTTT

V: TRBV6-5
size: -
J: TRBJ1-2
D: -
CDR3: CASSSSQGYGYTF
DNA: TGTGCCAGCAGTTCCTCCCAGGGCTATGGCTACACCTTC

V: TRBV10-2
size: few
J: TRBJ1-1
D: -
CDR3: CASSESQGTEAFF
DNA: TGCGCCAGCAGTGAGTCCCAGGGTACTGAAGCTTTCTTT

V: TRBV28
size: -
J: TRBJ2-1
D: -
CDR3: CASSDYNEQFF
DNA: TGTGCCAGCAGTGATTACAATGAGCAGTTCTTC

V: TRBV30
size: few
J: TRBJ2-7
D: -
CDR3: CAWSVQGLRNYEQYF
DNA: TGTGCCTGGAGTGTACAGGGATTACGAAACTACGAGCAGTACTTC

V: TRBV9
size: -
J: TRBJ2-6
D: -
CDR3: CASSVVGASGANVLTF
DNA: TGTGCCAGCAGCGTAGTCGGAGCCTCTGGGGCCAACGTCCTGACTTTC

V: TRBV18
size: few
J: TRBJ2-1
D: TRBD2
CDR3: CASSPLAGADGEQFF
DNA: TGTGCCAGCTCGCCACTAGCGGGAGCAGATGGTGAGCAGTTCTTC

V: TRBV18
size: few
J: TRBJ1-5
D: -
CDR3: CASSPSDGQPQHF
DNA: TGTGCCAGCTCACCATCGGACGGTCAGCCCCAGCATTTT

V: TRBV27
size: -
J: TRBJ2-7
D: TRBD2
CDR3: CASRRASGREQYF
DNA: TGTGCCAGCAGAAGGGCTAGCGGGCGCGAGCAGTACTTC

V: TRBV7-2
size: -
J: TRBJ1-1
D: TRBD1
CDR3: CASSFYLQGARTEAFF
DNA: TGTGCCAGCAGCTTCTACCTCCAGGGGGCAAGGACTGAAGCTTTCTTT

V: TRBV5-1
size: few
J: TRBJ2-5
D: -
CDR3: CASSRDSQETQYF
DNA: TGCGCCAGCAGTCGCGACAGTCAAGAGACCCAGTACTTC

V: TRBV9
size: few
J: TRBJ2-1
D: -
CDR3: CASSVVGTRNEQFF
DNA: TGTGCCAGCAGCGTAGTTGGGACCCGCAATGAGCAGTTCTTC

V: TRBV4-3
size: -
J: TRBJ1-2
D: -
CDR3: CASSQDRGSDGYTF
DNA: TGCGCCAGCAGCCAAGACAGGGGCTCTGATGGCTACACCTTC

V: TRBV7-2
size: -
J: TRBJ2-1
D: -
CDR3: CASSFIYNEQFF
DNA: TGTGCCAGCAGCTTCATTTACAATGAGCAGTTCTTC

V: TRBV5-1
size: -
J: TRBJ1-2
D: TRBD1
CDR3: CASSLGNRGTNYGYTF
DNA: TGCGCCAGCAGCTTGGGAAACAGGGGGACTAACTATGGCTACACCTTC

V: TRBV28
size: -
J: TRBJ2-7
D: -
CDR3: CASSSGGAWYEQYF
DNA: TGTGCCAGCAGTTCCGGAGGGGCGTGGTACGAGCAGTACTTC

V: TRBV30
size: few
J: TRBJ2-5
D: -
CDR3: CAWNRARRETQYF
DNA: TGTGCCTGGAACAGGGCGAGACGGGAGACCCAGTACTTC

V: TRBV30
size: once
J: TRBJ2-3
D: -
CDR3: CAWTVPGGGEGDTQYF
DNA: TGTGCCTGGACCGTACCCGGGGGCGGGGAAGGAGATACGCAGTATTTT

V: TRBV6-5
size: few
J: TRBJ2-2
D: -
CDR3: CASSYRWGRPGGELFF
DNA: TGTGCCAGCAGTTACCGGTGGGGGAGACCGGGCGGGGAGCTGTTTTTT

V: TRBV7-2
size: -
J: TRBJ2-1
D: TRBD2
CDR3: CASSFSGGAQFF
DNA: TGTGCCAGCAGCTTTAGCGGGGGAGCGCAGTTCTTC

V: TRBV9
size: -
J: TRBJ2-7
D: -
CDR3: CASSVDGSRPREQYF
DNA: TGTGCCAGCAGCGTAGACGGTAGCCGGCCTAGGGAGCAGTACTTC

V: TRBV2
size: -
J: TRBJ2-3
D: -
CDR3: CASWGKSGTLTDTQYF
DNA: TGTGCCAGCTGGGGCAAAAGCGGAACCCTCACAGATACGCAGTATTTT

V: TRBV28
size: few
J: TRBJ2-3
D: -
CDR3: CASRGTGTRTQYF
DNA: TGTGCCAGCCGTGGGACCGGGACAAGAACGCAGTATTTT

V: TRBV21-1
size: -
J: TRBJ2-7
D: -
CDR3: CASSGVGYEQYF
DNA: TGTGCCAGCAGCGGGGTCGGCTACGAGCAGTACTTC

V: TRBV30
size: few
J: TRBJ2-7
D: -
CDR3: CAWSVPGAPAYEQYF
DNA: TGTGCCTGGAGTGTTCCCGGGGCTCCAGCCTACGAGCAGTACTTC

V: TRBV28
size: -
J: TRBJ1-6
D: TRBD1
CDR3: CASSPGTAYSPLHF
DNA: TGTGCCAGCAGTCCTGGGACAGCATATTCACCCCTCCACTTT

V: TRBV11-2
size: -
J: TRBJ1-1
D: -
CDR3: CASSLEGGTEAFF
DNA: TGTGCCAGCAGCTTAGAGGGGGGCACTGAAGCTTTCTTT